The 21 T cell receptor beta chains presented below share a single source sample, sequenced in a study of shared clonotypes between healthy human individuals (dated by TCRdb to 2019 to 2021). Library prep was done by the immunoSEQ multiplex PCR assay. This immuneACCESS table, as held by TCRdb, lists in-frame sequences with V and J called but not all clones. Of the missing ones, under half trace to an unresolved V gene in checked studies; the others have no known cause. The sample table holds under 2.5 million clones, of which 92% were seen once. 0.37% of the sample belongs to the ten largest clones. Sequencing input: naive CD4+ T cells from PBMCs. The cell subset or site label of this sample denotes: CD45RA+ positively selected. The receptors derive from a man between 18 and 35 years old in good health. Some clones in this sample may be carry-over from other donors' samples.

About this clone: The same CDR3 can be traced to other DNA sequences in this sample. The CDR3 spells CASSVVGSTDTQYF. DNA for the CDR3: TGTGCCAGCAGCGTAGTCGGGAGTACAGATACGCAGTATTTT. This rearrangement joins TRBV9 to TRBJ2-3; D may be TRBD2 (6 bases). From germline, CDR1 is SGDLS and CDR2 YYNGEE. The V end was cut by 0 bases, the J end by 3 bases, with 8 bases between. The CDR3 contains 14 residues.

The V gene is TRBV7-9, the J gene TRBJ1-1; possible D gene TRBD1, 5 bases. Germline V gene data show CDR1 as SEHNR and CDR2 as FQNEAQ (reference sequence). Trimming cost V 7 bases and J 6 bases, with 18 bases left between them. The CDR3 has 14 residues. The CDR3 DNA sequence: TGTGCCAGCACCCTAGAAGGGGTAGGGGCTGAAGCTTTCTTT. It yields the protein CASTLEGVGAEAFF.

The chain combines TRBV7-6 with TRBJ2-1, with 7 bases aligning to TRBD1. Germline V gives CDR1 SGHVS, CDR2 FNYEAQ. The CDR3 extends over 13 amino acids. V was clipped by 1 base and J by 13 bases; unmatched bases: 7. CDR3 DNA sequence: TGTGCCAGCAGCTTAGGTTCCGGGACAGCCCAGTTCTTC. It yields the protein CASSLGSGTAQFF.

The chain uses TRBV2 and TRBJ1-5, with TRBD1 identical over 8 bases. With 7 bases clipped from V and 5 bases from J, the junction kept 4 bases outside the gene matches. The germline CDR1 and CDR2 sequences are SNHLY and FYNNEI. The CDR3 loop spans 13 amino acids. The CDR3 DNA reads TGTGCCAGCAATACAGGGGGGGATCAGCCCCAGCATTTT. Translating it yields CASNTGGDQPQHF.

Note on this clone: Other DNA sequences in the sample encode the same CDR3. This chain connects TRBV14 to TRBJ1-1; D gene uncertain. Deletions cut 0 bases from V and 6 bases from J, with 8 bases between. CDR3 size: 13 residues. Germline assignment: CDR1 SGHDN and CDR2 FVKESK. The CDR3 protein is CASSQELRAEAFF. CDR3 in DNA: TGTGCCAGCAGCCAAGAATTACGAGCTGAAGCTTTCTTT.

CDR3 DNA: TGTGCCAGCAGCCCGGGACTAGCGGGAGGGCCCTTAGAGACCCAGTACTTC. It encodes CASSPGLAGGPLETQYF. The chain couples TRBV5-8 to TRBJ2-5; 16 bases match TRBD2. Germline V gene lookup returns CDR1 SGHTS and CDR2 YDEGEE. After removal of 4 bases from V and 4 bases from J, the junction contained 7 bases not matched to a gene. This CDR3 has 17 amino acids.

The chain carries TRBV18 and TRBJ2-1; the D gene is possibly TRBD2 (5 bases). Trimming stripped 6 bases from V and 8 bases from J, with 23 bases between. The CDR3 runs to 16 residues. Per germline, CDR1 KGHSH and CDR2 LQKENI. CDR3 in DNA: TGTGCCAGCTCCGAGAGGGCTCCCACTCTTCCCCATGAGCAGTTCTTC. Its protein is CASSERAPTLPHEQFF.

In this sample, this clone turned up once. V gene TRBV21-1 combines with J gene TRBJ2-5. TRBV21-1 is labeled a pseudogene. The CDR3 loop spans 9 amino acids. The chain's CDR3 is CASWETQYF. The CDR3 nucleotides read TGTGCCAGCTGGGAGACCCAGTACTTC.

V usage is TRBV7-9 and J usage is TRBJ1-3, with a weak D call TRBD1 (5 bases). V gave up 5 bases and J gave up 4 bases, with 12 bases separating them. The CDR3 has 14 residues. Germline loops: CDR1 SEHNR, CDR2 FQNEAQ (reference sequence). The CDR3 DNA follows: TGTGCCAGCAGCGGGGCCCTCTCGGGAAACACCATATATTTT. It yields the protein CASSGALSGNTIYF. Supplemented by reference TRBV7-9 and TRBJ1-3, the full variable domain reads DTGVSQNPRHKITKRGQNVTFRCDPISEHNRLYWYRQTLGQGPEFLTYFQNEAQLEKSRLLSDRFSAERPKGSFSTLEIQRTEQGDSAMYLCASSGALSGNTIYFGEGSWLTVV.

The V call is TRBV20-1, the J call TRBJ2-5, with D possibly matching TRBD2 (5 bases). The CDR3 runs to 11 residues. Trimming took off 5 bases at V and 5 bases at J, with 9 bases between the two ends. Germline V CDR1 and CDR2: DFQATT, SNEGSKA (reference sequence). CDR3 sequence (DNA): TGCAGTGCTTGGTCGGGGGAGACCCAGTACTTC. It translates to CSAWSGETQYF.

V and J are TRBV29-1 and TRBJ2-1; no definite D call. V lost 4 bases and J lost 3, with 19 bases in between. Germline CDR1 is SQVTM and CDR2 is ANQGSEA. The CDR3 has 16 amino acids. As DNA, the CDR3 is TGCAGCGTTGCCCCCCGGTTGCGTGGTGGCTACAATGAGCAGTTCTTC. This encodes CSVAPRLRGGYNEQFF.

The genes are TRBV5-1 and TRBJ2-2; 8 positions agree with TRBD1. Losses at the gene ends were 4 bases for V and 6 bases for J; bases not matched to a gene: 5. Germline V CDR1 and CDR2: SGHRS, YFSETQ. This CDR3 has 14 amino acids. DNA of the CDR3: TGCGCCAGCAGCCCGCAGGGGGCTGCCGGGGAGCTGTTTTTT. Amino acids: CASSPQGAAGELFF.

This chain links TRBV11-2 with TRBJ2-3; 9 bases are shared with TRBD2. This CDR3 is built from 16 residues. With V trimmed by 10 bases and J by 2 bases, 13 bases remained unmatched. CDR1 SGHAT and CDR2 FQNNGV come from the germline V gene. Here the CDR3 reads CATIRIAGAITDTQYF. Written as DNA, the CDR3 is TGTGCCACCATTCGAATAGCGGGAGCCATCACAGATACGCAGTATTTT.

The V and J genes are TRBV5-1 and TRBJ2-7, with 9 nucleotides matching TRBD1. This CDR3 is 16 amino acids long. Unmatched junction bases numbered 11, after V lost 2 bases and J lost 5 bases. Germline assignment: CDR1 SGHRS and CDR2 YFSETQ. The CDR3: CASSLPRTGDGNEQYF. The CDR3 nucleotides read TGCGCCAGCAGCTTACCACGGACAGGGGACGGCAACGAGCAGTACTTC.

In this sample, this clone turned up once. DNA of the CDR3: TGTGCCAGCAGCCTCAGAGCGGGAGGCCGAGCCGGGGAGCTGTTTTTT. It specifies CASSLRAGGRAGELFF. The V call is TRBV7-9, the J call TRBJ2-2; TRBD2 agrees at 9 bases. This CDR3 spans 16 amino acids. With V trimmed by 5 bases and J by 6 bases, 10 bases remained unmatched. The V gene's germline CDR1 is SEHNR and CDR2 FQNEAQ (reference sequence).

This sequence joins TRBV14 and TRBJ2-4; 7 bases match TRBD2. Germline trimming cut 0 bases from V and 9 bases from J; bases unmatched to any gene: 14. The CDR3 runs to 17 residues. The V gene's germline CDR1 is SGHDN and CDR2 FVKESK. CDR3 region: CASSQDTFSGGRGIQYF. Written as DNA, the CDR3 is TGTGCCAGCAGCCAAGATACCTTTAGTGGCGGGAGAGGCATTCAGTACTTC.

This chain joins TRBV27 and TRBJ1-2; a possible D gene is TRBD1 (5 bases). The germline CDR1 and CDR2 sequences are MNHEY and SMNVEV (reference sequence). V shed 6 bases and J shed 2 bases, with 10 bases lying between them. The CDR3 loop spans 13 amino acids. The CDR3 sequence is CASRKTDNYGYTF. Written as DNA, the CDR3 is TGTGCCAGCAGAAAGACAGACAACTATGGCTACACCTTC.

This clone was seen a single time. This CDR3 is CASSPTSGRRHEQYF. CDR3 DNA: TGTGCCAGCAGTCCGACTAGCGGGAGGAGGCACGAGCAGTACTTC. The V gene is TRBV6-5, the J gene TRBJ2-7; 13 bases are a match to TRBD2. The CDR3 sequence is 15 residues long. The germline CDR1 and CDR2 sequences are MNHEY and SVGAGI. With V trimmed by 5 bases and J by 5 bases, 6 bases remained unmatched.

CDR3 loop: CASSLAPDSEGQFF. The CDR3 bases are TGTGCCAGCAGCTTAGCCCCCGACTCCGAGGGGCAGTTCTTC. The gene calls are TRBV7-9 and TRBJ2-1, with a possible D match to TRBD2 (5 bases). Trimming stripped 0 bases from V and 12 bases from J, with 15 bases between. This CDR3 has 14 residues. Germline assignment: CDR1 SEHNR and CDR2 FQNEAQ (reference sequence).

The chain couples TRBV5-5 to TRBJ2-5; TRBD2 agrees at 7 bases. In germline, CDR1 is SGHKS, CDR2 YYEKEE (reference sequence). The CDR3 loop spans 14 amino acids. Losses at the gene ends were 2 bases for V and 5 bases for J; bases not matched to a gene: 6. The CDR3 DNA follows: TGTGCCAGCAGCTTAAGGGAGGGCCGGGAGACCCAGTACTTC. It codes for CASSLREGRETQYF.

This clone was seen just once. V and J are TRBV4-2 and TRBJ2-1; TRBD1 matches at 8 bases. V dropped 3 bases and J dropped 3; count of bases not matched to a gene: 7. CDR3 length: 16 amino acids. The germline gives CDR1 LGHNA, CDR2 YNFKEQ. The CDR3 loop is CASSQGQDVFYNEQFF. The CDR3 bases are TGTGCCAGCAGCCAGGGACAGGATGTTTTCTACAATGAGCAGTTCTTC.